The 22 T cell receptor beta chains below all came from one sample that was sequenced in a study of early stage breast cancer tumors. The table came from immunoSEQ multiplex PCR; TCRdb's copy has only in-frame clones and leaves some out. The data show some 8,000 clones, about 80% seen once. Specimen: normal breast tissue next to the tumor. The receptors were sampled from a person aged 55 to 75 with breast cancer.

This chain uses TRBV12-5 with TRBJ2-7; D is perhaps TRBD2 (6 bases). CDR1 LGHNT and CDR2 FRNRAP come from the germline V gene. V was shortened by 7 bases and J by 6 bases, with 13 bases between the two germline ends. The CDR3 is made up of 12 amino acids. CDR3 bases: TGTGCTAGTGCCCCCCTCGGGGGCGAGCAGTACTTC. Its protein product is CASAPLGGEQYF.

This clone was found once. The chain recombines TRBV19 with TRBJ1-5; the match to TRBD1 covers 10 bases. CDR3 length: 15 amino acids. V shed 4 bases and J 2 bases; nucleotides not matched to a gene: 2. CDR1 and CDR2 (germline): LNHDA, SQIVND (reference sequence). This CDR3 reads CASSTGQGGNQPQHF. The CDR3 region has the DNA TGTGCCAGTAGTACCGGACAGGGGGGCAATCAGCCCCAGCATTTT.

This clone was recorded a few times. This chain links TRBV6-1 with TRBJ1-2; TRBD1 matches 9 bases. Germline V gene sequence: CDR1 MNHNS, CDR2 SASEGT. This CDR3 has 15 residues. After removal of 2 bases from V and 8 bases from J, the junction contained 9 bases not matched to a gene. This CDR3 is CASSERGRTGEGYTF. CDR3 in DNA: TGTGCCAGCAGTGAACGAGGCAGGACAGGGGAAGGCTACACCTTC.

The chain is built from TRBV6-6 and TRBJ2-1, with TRBD1 matching over 8 bases. This CDR3 contains 12 residues. Germline trimming cut 6 bases from V and 10 bases from J; bases unmatched to any gene: 5. From germline, CDR1 is MNHNY and CDR2 SVGAGI (reference sequence). In DNA, the CDR3 is TGTGCCAGCAGCCCAGGGGGCCGCGAGCAGTTCTTC. Amino acids: CASSPGGREQFF.

V is TRBV9 and J is TRBJ2-1; 7 bases match TRBD1. V gave up 2 bases and J gave up 2 bases; unmatched junction bases: 4. Per germline, CDR1 SGDLS and CDR2 YYNGEE. The CDR3 is 15 amino acids. This chain's CDR3 is CASSVQGTAYNEQFF. CDR3 in DNA: TGTGCCAGCAGCGTCCAGGGGACAGCCTACAATGAGCAGTTCTTC.

The CDR3 loop is CASTSGAYYGYTF. In nucleotides, the CDR3 is TGTGCCAGCACTTCAGGGGCCTACTATGGCTACACCTTC. V and J are TRBV5-4 and TRBJ1-2; tentatively, D is TRBD1 (6 bases). Germline loops: CDR1 SGHNT, CDR2 YYREEE (reference sequence). This CDR3 is built from 13 residues. Trimming shortened V by 6 bases and J by 3 bases, and 12 bases separated the two germline ends. Together with reference TRBV5-4 and TRBJ1-2, the CDR3 gives the full variable domain: ETGVTQSPTHLIKTRGQQVTLRCSSQSGHNTVSWYQQALGQGPQFIFQYYREEENGRGNFPPRFSGLQFPNYSSELNVNALELDDSALYLCASTSGAYYGYTFGSGTRLTVV.

V gene TRBV5-1 combines with J gene TRBJ2-7; 11 positions match TRBD1. The V gene's germline CDR1 is SGHRS and CDR2 YFSETQ. The CDR3 is 16 residues long. The V and J ends lost 0 bases and 6 bases, in that order; junction bases with no gene match: 8. The CDR3 reads CASSLVPGQGALEQYF. CDR3 sequence (DNA): TGCGCCAGCAGCTTGGTCCCCGGACAGGGGGCACTCGAGCAGTACTTC.

The gene calls are TRBV19 and TRBJ1-1, with D hard to call. The CDR3 spans 15 residues. The germline V and J ends were trimmed by 7 bases and 0 bases, with 15 bases remaining between them. The germline V gene has CDR1 LNHDA and CDR2 SQIVND (reference sequence). CDR3 bases: TGTGCCAGTACCCCAGTGCAGCATATGAACACTGAAGCTTTCTTT. It encodes CASTPVQHMNTEAFF.

The V and J genes are TRBV7-9 and TRBJ2-1, with D tentatively TRBD1 (6 bases). Germline assignment: CDR1 SEHNR and CDR2 FQNEAQ (reference sequence). The CDR3 runs 15 residues. V was cut by 5 bases and J by 3 bases, with 14 bases left in between. The chain's CDR3 is CASSLEDRGYNEQFF. In DNA form, the CDR3 reads TGTGCCAGCAGCCTAGAGGACAGAGGCTACAATGAGCAGTTCTTC.

This rearrangement joins TRBV15 to TRBJ2-1; D call uncertain. This CDR3 has 17 amino acids. The germline V gene has CDR1 LNHNV and CDR2 YYDKDF (reference sequence). V lost 1 base to trimming and J lost 5 bases, with 18 bases between them. The chain's CDR3 is CATSRGSAMAWHNEQFF. The CDR3 nucleotides read TGTGCCACCAGCAGAGGTTCCGCTATGGCGTGGCACAATGAGCAGTTCTTC.

This chain connects TRBV7-9 to TRBJ1-1; a weak D match, TRBD1 (5 bases). V was pared by 5 bases and J by 1 base, with 14 bases between. This CDR3 comprises 15 residues. CDR1 and CDR2 from the germline V gene are SEHNR and FQNEAQ (reference sequence). The CDR3 DNA reads as TGTGCCAGCAGCCTGCGGGACGGATCGAACACTGAAGCTTTCTTT. The encoded protein is CASSLRDGSNTEAFF.

This clone was picked up one time. V and J are TRBV4-2 and TRBJ1-2, with a possible D match to TRBD1 (6 bases). CDR3 length: 14 amino acids. CDR1 is LGHNA, CDR2 YNFKEQ, per germline. The V end lost 0 bases, the J end lost 6 bases, and 11 bases lay between the germline ends. The CDR3 region has the DNA TGTGCCAGCAGCCAAGATCGGCAGGGGCATGGCTACACCTTC. Amino acid sequence: CASSQDRQGHGYTF.

The gene calls are TRBV6-5 and TRBJ1-3, with D uncertain. The V gene's germline CDR1 is MNHEY and CDR2 SVGAGI. With 5 bases removed from V and 0 bases from J, the gap between germline ends came to 5 bases. The CDR3 is 13 amino acids. The CDR3 region is CASSESSGNTIYF. The CDR3 coding sequence is TGTGCCAGCAGTGAGAGCTCTGGAAACACCATATATTTT.

The J gene is TRBJ2-1, the V gene TRBV4-1; 12 nucleotides line up with TRBD2. J was trimmed by 9 bases and V by 1 base; bases with no gene match: 7. The CDR3 has 16 residues. CDR1 is MGHRA, CDR2 YSYEKL, per germline. The chain's CDR3 is CASSQAGLAGWSEQFF. The CDR3 coding sequence is TGCGCCAGCAGCCAAGCAGGACTAGCGGGATGGAGTGAGCAGTTCTTC.

The chain joins TRBV2 to TRBJ2-7; no firm D call. The length of the CDR3 is 12 residues. Per germline, CDR1 SNHLY and CDR2 FYNNEI. V lost 6 bases and J 2 bases, leaving 8 bases between the germline ends. The CDR3 nucleotides read TGTGCCAGCAGAATGCTGCCCTACGAGCAGTACTTC. Translated: CASRMLPYEQYF.

The sample holds one count of this clone. V and J are TRBV9 and TRBJ2-7, with D possibly being TRBD2 (6 bases). Trimming took off 0 bases at V and 0 bases at J, with 10 bases between the two ends. CDR1 and CDR2 (germline): SGDLS, YYNGEE. The CDR3 totals 15 residues. The CDR3 spells CASSVGVGSSYEQYF. The CDR3 nucleotides are TGTGCCAGCAGCGTAGGTGTCGGGAGCTCCTACGAGCAGTACTTC.

The chain employs TRBV28 and TRBJ2-7, with 8 bases lining up with TRBD1. There are 16 residues in the CDR3. Germline V CDR1 and CDR2: MDHEN, SYDVKM. Trimming took 5 bases from V and 4 from J; bases not matched to a gene: 13. This CDR3 reads CASSPLGQGSKYEQYF. The CDR3 DNA sequence: TGTGCCAGCAGTCCGCTAGGACAGGGCTCGAAATACGAGCAGTACTTC.

The table lists this clone with a count of one. This sequence joins TRBV9 and TRBJ1-3; no clear D gene. The germline V gene encodes CDR1 SGDLS and CDR2 YYNGEE. The CDR3 has 13 amino acids. Trimming took off 0 bases at V and 0 bases at J, with 1 base between the two ends. CDR3: CASSVDSGNTIYF. DNA for the CDR3: TGTGCCAGCAGCGTAGACTCTGGAAACACCATATATTTT.

The V call is TRBV27, the J call TRBJ2-1; D perhaps matches TRBD2 (6 bases). V was clipped by 5 bases and J by 7 bases, with 18 bases between them. Looked up from germline, CDR1 is MNHEY and CDR2 is SMNVEV (reference sequence). This CDR3 is 15 amino acids long. The CDR3 protein is CASSLRGPGRNEQFF. CDR3 in DNA: TGTGCCAGCAGTCTCCGGGGCCCAGGGAGGAATGAGCAGTTCTTC.

In this sample, this clone turned up a few times. Written as DNA, the CDR3 is TGTGCCAGCTCACCTCCCGGGCGGGGGGGCCGGGATGAGCAGTTCTTC. It codes for CASSPPGRGGRDEQFF. The chain recombines TRBV18 with TRBJ2-1, with TRBD2 matching 9 bases. After removal of 3 bases from V and 8 bases from J, the junction contained 11 bases not matched to a gene. Germline CDR1 reads KGHSH; CDR2 reads LQKENI. CDR3 size: 16 residues.

The chain carries TRBV27 and TRBJ2-1, with D possibly TRBD2 on 5 matching bases. With 0 bases removed from V and 9 bases from J, the gap between germline ends came to 9 bases. The length of the CDR3 is 13 residues. The germline CDR1 and CDR2 sequences are MNHEY and SMNVEV (reference sequence). The CDR3 DNA reads TGTGCCAGCAGTTTATCAGGAAGCGGTGAGCAGTTCTTC. The encoded protein is CASSLSGSGEQFF.

In DNA, the CDR3 is TGTGCCAGTGCGAACCCGGGACTAGTCAATGAGCAGTTCTTC. Its protein is CASANPGLVNEQFF. The chain has TRBV27 and TRBJ2-1; TRBD2 matches at 8 bases. The CDR3 contains 14 residues. Germline CDR1 is MNHEY and CDR2 is SMNVEV (reference sequence). Germline trimming cut 9 bases from V and 6 bases from J; bases unmatched to any gene: 10.